Listed here are 10 T cell receptor beta chains from one sample, sequenced in a study of T cell clonality in common variable immunodeficiency. The protocol was immunoSEQ multiplex PCR, while the TCRdb copy is restricted to in-frame clones and leaves out a portion. The sample was found to contain about 81,000 clones, and every one recurs. The specimen sequenced was peripheral blood mononuclear cells. Receptors originate from a person between 18 and 75 years old in good health.

This clone was observed many times. The read comes to an end 3 residues before the CDR3 does, leaving the germline J gene to fill in the end. The chain combines TRBV5-8 with TRBJ2-7; D is perhaps TRBD2 (6 bases). This CDR3 region has 14 residues. The V gene lost 6 bases and the J gene lost 1 base, with 14 bases spanning the gap. CDR1 is SGHTS, CDR2 YDEGEE, per germline. The chain's CDR3 is CASTLARGSYEQYF. The CDR3 DNA, read in part, is TGTGCCAGCACCCTGGCACGGGGGTCCTACGAG.

This clone has a handful of counts. The read terminates 3 residues ahead of where the CDR3 ends, so the germline J gene completes it. The V gene is TRBV19, the J gene TRBJ1-2, with 11 bases that match TRBD1. J gave up 6 bases and V 10 bases, and 22 bases lay outside the gene matches. The CDR3 totals 18 residues. Per the germline V gene, CDR1 is LNHDA and CDR2 is SQIVND (reference sequence). CDR3 sequence: CATHSPRDRGRYLNGYTF. CDR3 DNA, as far as it was read: TGTGCCACCCATAGCCCCCGGGACAGGGGGAGATACTTAAATGGC.

This clone has only a few counts. Read coverage stops 3 residues before the CDR3 terminus; the germline J gene supplies the remainder. The V and J genes are TRBV7-9 and TRBJ1-1; 8 bases fit TRBD1. V shed 5 bases, J shed 5 bases, and the junction held 10 bases outside the gene matches. The CDR3 covers 15 residues. Germline loops: CDR1 SEHNR, CDR2 FQNEAQ (reference sequence). Partial CDR3 DNA: TGTGCCAGCAGCACCTATGGACAGGGAGGAACTGAA. It specifies CASSTYGQGGTE. The CDR3 in its entirety is CASSTYGQGGTEAFF. Full variable domain (rest looked up from reference TRBV7-9 and TRBJ1-1): DTGVSQNPRHKITKRGQNVTFRCDPISEHNRLYWYRQTLGQGPEFLTYFQNEAQLEKSRLLSDRFSAERPKGSFSTLEIQRTEQGDSAMYLCASSTYGQGGTEAFFGQGTRLTVV.

This clone was recorded at least ten times. The read stops 3 residues short of the end of the CDR3; the missing end is completed from the germline J gene. This chain connects TRBV29-1 to TRBJ2-1; 7 bases line up with TRBD1. The CDR3 loop spans 11 amino acids. V was clipped by 7 bases and J by 7 bases; unmatched bases: 4. The germline gives CDR1 SQVTM, CDR2 ANQGSEA. The CDR3 here is CSAVRGNEQFF. CDR3 DNA, as far as it was read: TGCAGCGCCGTCAGGGGGAATGAG.

This clone was counted ten times or more. Read sequence stops 3 residues before the CDR3 end, and the germline J gene provides the missing end. This chain links TRBV6-1 with TRBJ1-1; tentative D call: TRBD1 (6 bases). CDR1 MNHNS and CDR2 SASEGT come from the germline V gene. V dropped 3 bases and J dropped 1 base, with 12 bases sitting between them. CDR3 size: 15 residues. The chain's CDR3 is CASSDRGQANTEAFF. Incomplete CDR3 DNA: TGTGCCAGCAGTGACAGGGGCCAGGCGAACACTGAA.

This clone was recorded at least ten times. The read stops 3 residues short of the end of the CDR3; the missing end is completed from the germline J gene. This chain uses TRBV19 with TRBJ2-1, with D uncertain. Deletions cut 3 bases from V and 8 bases from J, with 8 bases between. CDR1 and CDR2 (germline): LNHDA, SQIVND (reference sequence). The CDR3 is made up of 12 amino acids. CDR3: CASSIGPHEQFF. CDR3 bases read: TGTGCCAGTAGTATTGGGCCCCATGAG.

This clone showed up many times. The read falls 3 residues short of the CDR3 end, and the missing part is taken from the germline J gene. J is TRBJ1-1 and V is TRBV11-3, with D possibly matching TRBD1 (5 bases). V lost 5 bases and J 2 bases, leaving 9 bases between the germline ends. Germline CDR1 and CDR2: SGHNT and YENEEA. The CDR3 is 13 residues long. The CDR3 reads CASSDRLNTEAFF. The covered CDR3 bases are TGTGCCAGCAGCGACAGATTAAACACTGAA.

This clone was recorded many times. The observed sequence ends 3 residues before the CDR3 terminus, with the missing tail filled in from the germline J gene. This chain uses TRBV7-2 with TRBJ2-3; 11 nucleotides align to TRBD2. Germline V gene sequence: CDR1 SGHTA, CDR2 FQGNSA. V dropped 5 bases and J dropped 4; count of bases not matched to a gene: 5. The CDR3 loop spans 15 amino acids. The CDR3: CASSTIAGGPDTQYF. The covered CDR3 bases are TGTGCCAGCAGCACCATAGCGGGAGGGCCAGATACG.

The sample holds many counts of this clone. The CDR3 reads CASSYPPRGTGGSEAFF. Incomplete CDR3 DNA: TGTGCCAGCAGTTACCCTCCAAGGGGGACAGGGGGATCTGAA. V usage is TRBV6-2 or TRBV6-3 and J usage is TRBJ1-1, with 11 nucleotides matching TRBD1. The read terminates 3 residues ahead of where the CDR3 ends, so the germline J gene completes it. After removal of 2 bases from V and 6 bases from J, the junction contained 11 bases not matched to a gene. The CDR3 loop spans 17 amino acids. The germline gives CDR1 MNHEY, CDR2 SVGEGT.

This clone appeared many times. The sequence runs out 3 residues before the end of the CDR3; the remainder is reconstructed from the germline J gene. Other DNA sequences in this specimen translate into the identical CDR3. This chain links TRBV7-3 with TRBJ1-1, with 9 bases lining up with TRBD1. V gave up 5 bases and J gave up 4 bases; unmatched junction bases: 5. The CDR3 sequence is 14 residues long. Per the germline V gene, CDR1 is SGHTA and CDR2 is FQGTGA. The CDR3 protein is CASSQGTGTTEAFF. Incomplete CDR3 DNA: TGTGCCAGCAGCCAAGGGACAGGGACCACTGAA.